This T cell receptor (beta chain) originates from a study of CD8 T cells in ankylosing spondylitis. The study, taken as a whole, reports: From matched ankylosing spondylitis synovial fluid, disease-linked clones were reportedly recovered at significantly enriched levels. A TCR beta motif of fewer than ten highly homologous variants seemed to mark ankylosing spondylitis blood.

Trimming cost V 1 base and J 9 bases, with 28 bases left between them. The CDR3 totals 19 residues. In germline, CDR1 is ENHRY, CDR2 SYGVKD. This clonotype was seen repeatedly, ten times or more. Its matching antigen is unknown. The authors made TCR beta libraries by quantitative 5'-RACE with molecular barcodes. TCRdb used MiXCR to reprocess the 5' RACE reads, holding one entry per CDR3 protein. The sample holds approximately 440,000 distinct CDR3 sequences, 17% seen once. This clonotype originated in a male donor with ankylosing spondylitis. Material: blood, either unsorted or a sorted T cell fraction (not recorded which). The V gene is TRBV10-3, the J gene TRBJ2-1; TRBD1 is a possible D gene (5 bases). Here the CDR3 DNA reads TGTGCCATCAGTGAGTTCAGGCTTTCCACTTCTACTACTCAGGGTGAGCAGTTCTTC. Residues: CAISEFRLSTSTTQGEQFF.